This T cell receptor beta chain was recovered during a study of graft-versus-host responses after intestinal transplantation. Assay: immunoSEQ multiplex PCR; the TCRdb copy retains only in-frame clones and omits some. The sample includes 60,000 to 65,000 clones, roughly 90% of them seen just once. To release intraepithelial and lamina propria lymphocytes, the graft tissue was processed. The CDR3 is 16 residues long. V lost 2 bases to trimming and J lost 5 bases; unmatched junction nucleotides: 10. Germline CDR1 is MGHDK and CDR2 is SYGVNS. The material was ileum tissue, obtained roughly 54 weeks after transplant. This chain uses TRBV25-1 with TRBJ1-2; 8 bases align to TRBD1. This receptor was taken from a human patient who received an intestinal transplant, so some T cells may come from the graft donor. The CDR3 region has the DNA TGTGCCAGCAGTGAACCCCCGACAGGGGTTGAGTATGGCTACACCTTC. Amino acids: CASSEPPTGVEYGYTF.